This TCR beta chain was recovered during a study of neurological immune-mediated disorders. Using its own MiXCR run on the 5' RACE reads, TCRdb lists one record per CDR3 protein. Here the sample spans 55,000 to 75,000 distinct CDR3 sequences, around 5% being singletons. Trimming took 4 bases from V and 7 from J; bases not matched to a gene: 11. Germline V lookup: CDR1 SNHLY, CDR2 FYNNEI. The CDR3 totals 15 residues. This clonotype was detected ten times or more. Its specificity is not known. 2 million unsorted PBMCs were stored in RNAlater at -80 °C before RNA extraction. Study-level results: Patients with HTLV-1-associated myelopathy showed the most TCR clonal expansion. Those with multiple sclerosis showed the least, falling below healthy controls.

The chain joins TRBV2 to TRBJ2-7, with 9 positions matching TRBD2. Sequencing was carried out using PBMCs. The receptor was derived from a human donor with multiple sclerosis. The donor label of this sample is uncertain. The DNA of the CDR3 is TGTGCCAGCAGTGCGACTAGCGGTACCCAAGGGGAGCAGTACTTC. Protein product: CASSATSGTQGEQYF.